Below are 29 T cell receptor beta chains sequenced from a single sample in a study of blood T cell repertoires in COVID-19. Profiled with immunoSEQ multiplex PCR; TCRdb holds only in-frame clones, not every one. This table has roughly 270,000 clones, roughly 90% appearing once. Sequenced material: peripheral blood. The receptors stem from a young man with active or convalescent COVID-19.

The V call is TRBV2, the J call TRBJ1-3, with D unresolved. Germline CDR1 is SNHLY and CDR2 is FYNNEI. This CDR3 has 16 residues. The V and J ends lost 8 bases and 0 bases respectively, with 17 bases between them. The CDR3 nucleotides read TGTGCCAGCGGCCCCTCAGTTGGGAGCTCTGGAAACACCATATATTTT. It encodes CASGPSVGSSGNTIYF.

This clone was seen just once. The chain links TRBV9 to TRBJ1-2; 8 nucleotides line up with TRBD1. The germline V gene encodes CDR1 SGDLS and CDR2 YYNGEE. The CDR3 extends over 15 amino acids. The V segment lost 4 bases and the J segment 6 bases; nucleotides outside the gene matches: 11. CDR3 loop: CASSPRTGQTDGYTF. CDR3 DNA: TGTGCCAGCAGCCCAAGGACAGGGCAGACGGATGGCTACACCTTC.

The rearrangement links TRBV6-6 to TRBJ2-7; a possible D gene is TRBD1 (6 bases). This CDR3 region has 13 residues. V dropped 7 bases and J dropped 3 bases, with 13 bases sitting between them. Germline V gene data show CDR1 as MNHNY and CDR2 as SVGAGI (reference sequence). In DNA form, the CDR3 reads TGTGCCAGCACCGACAGGTCGAGCTACGAGCAGTACTTC. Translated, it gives CASTDRSSYEQYF.

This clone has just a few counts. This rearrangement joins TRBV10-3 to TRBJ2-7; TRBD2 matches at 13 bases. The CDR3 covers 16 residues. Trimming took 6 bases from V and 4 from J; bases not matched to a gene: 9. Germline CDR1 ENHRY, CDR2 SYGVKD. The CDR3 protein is CAIRAGLAGASYEQYF. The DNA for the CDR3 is TGTGCCATCAGGGCCGGACTAGCGGGGGCCTCATACGAGCAGTACTTC.

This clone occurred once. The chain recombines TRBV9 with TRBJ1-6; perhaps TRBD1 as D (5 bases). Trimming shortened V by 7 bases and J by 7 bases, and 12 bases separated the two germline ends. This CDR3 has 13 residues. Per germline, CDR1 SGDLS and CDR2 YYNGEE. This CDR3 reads CASGDSGNSPLHF. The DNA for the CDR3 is TGTGCCAGCGGCGACAGCGGGAATTCACCCCTCCACTTT.

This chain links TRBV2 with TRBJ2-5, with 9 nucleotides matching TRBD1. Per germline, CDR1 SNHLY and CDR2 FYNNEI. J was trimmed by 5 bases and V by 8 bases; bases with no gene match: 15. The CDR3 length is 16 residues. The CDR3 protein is CASGPTTGQGPETQYF. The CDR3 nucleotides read TGTGCCAGCGGTCCTACTACGGGACAGGGTCCCGAGACCCAGTACTTC. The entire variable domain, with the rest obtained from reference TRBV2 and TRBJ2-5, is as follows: EPEVTQTPSHQVTQMGQEVILRCVPISNHLYFYWYRQILGQKVEFLVSFYNNEISEKSEIFDDQFSVERPDGSNFTLKIRSTKLEDSAMYFCASGPTTGQGPETQYFGPGTRLLVL.

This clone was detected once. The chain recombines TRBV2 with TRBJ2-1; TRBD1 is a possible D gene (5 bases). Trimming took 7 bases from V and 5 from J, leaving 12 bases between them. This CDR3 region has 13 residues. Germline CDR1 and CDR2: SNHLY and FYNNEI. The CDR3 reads CASNGQGHNEQFF. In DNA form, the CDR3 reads TGTGCCAGCAATGGCCAGGGTCACAATGAGCAGTTCTTC.

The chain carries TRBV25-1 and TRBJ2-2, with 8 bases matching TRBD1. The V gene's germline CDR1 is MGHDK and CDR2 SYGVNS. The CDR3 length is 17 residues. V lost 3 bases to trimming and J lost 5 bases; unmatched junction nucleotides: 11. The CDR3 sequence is CASSDPRQGAGTGELFF. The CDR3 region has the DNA TGTGCCAGCAGTGATCCCCGTCAGGGGGCGGGAACCGGGGAGCTGTTTTTT. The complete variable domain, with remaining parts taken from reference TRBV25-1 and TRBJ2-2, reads EADIYQTPRYLVIGTGKKITLECSQTMGHDKMYWYQQDPGMELHLIHYSYGVNSTEKGDLSSESTVSRIRTEHFPLTLESARPSHTSQYLCASSDPRQGAGTGELFFGEGSRLTVL.

The CDR3 nucleotides are TGTGCCAGCAGCCAAGTCTTGGGGGGGGAGGGTTTCTTT. Amino acid sequence: CASSQVLGGEGFF. The chain has TRBV3-1 (or the pseudogene TRBV3-2) and TRBJ1-1, with D tentatively TRBD1 (5 bases). The CDR3 runs 13 residues. Per germline, CDR1 LGHDT and CDR2 YNNKEL (reference sequence). Trimming shortened V by 1 base and J by 13 bases, and 16 bases separated the two germline ends.

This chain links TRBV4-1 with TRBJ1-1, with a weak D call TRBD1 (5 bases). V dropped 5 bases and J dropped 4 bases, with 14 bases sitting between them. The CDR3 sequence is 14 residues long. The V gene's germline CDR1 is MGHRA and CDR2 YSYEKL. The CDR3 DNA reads TGCGCCAGCAGCAAAGGTCCGGGGGGCACTGAAGCTTTCTTT. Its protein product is CASSKGPGGTEAFF.

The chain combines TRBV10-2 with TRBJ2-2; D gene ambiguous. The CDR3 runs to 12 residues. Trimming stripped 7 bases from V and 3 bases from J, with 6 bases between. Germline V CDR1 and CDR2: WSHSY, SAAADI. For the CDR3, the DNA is TGCGCCAGCAACCCGGACACCGGGGAGCTGTTTTTT. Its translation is CASNPDTGELFF.

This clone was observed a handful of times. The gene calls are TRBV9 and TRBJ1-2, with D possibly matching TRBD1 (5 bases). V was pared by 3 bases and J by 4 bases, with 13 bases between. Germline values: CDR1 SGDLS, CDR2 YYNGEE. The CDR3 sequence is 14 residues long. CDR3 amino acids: CASSGGGYGYGYTF. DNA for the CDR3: TGTGCCAGCAGCGGCGGGGGGTATGGCTATGGCTACACCTTC.

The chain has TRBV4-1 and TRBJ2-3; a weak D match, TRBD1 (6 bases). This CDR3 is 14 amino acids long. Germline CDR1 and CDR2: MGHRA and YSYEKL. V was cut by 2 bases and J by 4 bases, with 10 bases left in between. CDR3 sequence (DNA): TGCGCCAGCAGCCAAAACCCAGGGGCAGATACGCAGTATTTT. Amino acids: CASSQNPGADTQYF.

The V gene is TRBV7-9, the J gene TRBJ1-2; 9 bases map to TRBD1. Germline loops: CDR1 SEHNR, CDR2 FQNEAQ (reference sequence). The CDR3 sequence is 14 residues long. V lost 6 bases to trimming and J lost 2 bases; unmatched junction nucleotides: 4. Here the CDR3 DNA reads TGTGCCAGCAGAGGGGGACAGGGAAACTATGGCTACACCTTC. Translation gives CASRGGQGNYGYTF.

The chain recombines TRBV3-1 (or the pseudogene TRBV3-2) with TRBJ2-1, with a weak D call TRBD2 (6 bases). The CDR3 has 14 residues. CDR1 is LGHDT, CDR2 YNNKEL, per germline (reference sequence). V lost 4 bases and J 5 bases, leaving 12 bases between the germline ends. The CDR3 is CASSPWDSDNEQFF. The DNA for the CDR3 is TGTGCCAGCAGCCCCTGGGACTCGGACAATGAGCAGTTCTTC.

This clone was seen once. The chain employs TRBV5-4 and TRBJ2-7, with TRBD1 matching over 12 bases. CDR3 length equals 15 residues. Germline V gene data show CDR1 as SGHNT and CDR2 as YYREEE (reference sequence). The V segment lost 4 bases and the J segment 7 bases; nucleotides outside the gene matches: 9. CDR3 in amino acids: CASSPSGTGGREQYF. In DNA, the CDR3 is TGTGCCAGCAGCCCGAGCGGGACAGGGGGCAGGGAGCAGTACTTC.

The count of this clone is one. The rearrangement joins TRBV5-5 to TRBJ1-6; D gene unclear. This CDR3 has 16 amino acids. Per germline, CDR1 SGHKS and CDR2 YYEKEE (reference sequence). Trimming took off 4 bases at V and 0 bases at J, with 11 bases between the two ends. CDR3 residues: CASSSLKYSYNSPLHF. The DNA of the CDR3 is TGTGCCAGCAGCAGCCTTAAGTACTCCTATAATTCACCCCTCCACTTT.

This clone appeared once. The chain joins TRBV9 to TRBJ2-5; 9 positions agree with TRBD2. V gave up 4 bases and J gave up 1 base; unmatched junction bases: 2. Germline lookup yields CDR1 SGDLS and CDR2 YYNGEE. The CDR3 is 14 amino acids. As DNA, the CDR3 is TGTGCCAGCAGCTCTAGCGGGGCCCAAGAGACCCAGTACTTC. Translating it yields CASSSSGAQETQYF.

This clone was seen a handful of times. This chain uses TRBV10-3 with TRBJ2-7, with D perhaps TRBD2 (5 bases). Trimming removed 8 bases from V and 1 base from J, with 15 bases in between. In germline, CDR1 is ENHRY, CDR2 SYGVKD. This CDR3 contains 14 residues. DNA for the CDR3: TGTGCCATCCGGGTCGGAGGCGGATCCTACGAGCAGTACTTC. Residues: CAIRVGGGSYEQYF.

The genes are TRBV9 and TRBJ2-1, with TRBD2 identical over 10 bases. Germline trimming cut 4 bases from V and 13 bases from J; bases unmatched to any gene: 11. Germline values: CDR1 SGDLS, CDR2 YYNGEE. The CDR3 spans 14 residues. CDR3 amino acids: CASSPPSAGGLQFF. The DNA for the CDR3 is TGTGCCAGCAGCCCCCCATCAGCGGGGGGGCTTCAGTTCTTC. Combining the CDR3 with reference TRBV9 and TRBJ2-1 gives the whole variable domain DSGVTQTPKHLITATGQRVTLRCSPRSGDLSVYWYQQSLDQGLQFLIQYYNGEERAKGNILERFSAQQFPDLHSELNLSSLELGDSALYFCASSPPSAGGLQFFGPGTRLTVL.

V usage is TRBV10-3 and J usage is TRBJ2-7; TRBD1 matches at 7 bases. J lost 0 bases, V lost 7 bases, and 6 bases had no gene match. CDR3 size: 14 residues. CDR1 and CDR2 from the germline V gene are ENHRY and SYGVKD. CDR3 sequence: CAINLQGTSYEQYF. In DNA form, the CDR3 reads TGTGCCATCAACCTACAGGGGACCTCCTACGAGCAGTACTTC.

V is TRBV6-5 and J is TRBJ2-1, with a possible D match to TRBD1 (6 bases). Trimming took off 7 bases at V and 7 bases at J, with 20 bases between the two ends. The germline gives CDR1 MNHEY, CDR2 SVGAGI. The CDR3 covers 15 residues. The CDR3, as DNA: TGTGCCAGCAACCACCCCGGCCAGGGGCAGAATGAGCAGTTCTTC. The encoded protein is CASNHPGQGQNEQFF.

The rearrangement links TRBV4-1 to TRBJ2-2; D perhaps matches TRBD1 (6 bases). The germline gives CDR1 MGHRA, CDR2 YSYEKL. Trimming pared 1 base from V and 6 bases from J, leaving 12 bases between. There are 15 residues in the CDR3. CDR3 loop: CASSQGQGWAGELFF. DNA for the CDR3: TGCGCCAGCAGCCAAGGCCAGGGGTGGGCCGGGGAGCTGTTTTTT.

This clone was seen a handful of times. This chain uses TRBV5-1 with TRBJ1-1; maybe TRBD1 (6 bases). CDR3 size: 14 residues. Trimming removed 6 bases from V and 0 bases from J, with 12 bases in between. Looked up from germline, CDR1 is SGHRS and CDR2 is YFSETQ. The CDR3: CASTQQGLNTEAFF. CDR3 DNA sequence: TGCGCCAGCACCCAACAGGGCTTGAACACTGAAGCTTTCTTT.

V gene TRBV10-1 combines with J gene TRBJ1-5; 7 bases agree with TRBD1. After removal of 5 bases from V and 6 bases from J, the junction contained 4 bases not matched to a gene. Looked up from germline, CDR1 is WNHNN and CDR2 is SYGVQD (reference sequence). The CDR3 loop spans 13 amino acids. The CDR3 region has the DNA TGCGCCAGCAGTCCAGGGGGAGGTCAGCCCCAGCATTTT. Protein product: CASSPGGGQPQHF.

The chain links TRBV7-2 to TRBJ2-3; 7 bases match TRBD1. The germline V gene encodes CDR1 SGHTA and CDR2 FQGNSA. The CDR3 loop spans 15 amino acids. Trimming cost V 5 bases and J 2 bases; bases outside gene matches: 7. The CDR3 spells CASSLRTGLTDTQYF. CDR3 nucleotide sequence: TGTGCCAGCAGCCTCCGGACAGGCCTCACAGATACGCAGTATTTT.

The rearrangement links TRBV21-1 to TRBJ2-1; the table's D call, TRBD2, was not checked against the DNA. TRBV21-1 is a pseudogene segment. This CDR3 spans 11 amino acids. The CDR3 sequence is CASSGSCEQFF. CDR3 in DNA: TGTGCCAGCAGCGGTAGTTGTGAGCAGTTCTTC.

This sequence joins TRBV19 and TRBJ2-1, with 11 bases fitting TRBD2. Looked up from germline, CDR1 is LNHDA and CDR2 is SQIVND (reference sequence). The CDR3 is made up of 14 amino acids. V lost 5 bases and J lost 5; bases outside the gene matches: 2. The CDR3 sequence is CASSPTSGDNEQFF. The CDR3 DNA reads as TGTGCCAGTAGTCCGACTAGCGGGGACAATGAGCAGTTCTTC.

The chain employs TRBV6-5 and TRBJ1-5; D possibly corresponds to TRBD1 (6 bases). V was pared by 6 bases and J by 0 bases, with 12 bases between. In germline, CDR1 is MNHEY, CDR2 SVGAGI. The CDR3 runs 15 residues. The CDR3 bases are TGTGCCAGCAGCGGACAGACCATTAGCAATCAGCCCCAGCATTTT. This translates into CASSGQTISNQPQHF.